This T cell receptor beta chain was recorded in a study of monozygotic twins with inflammatory bowel disease. This CDR3 has 13 amino acids. Germline V lookup: CDR1 LGHDT, CDR2 YNNKEL (reference sequence). TCRdb reanalyzed the 5' RACE reads and collapses them to one entry per CDR3 protein, without DNA. The sample table includes fewer than 450,000 distinct CDR3 sequences. The specimen sequenced was blood. This clonotype originated in a human donor with ulcerative colitis or Crohn's disease, or a healthy co-twin of an affected twin (not recorded which). This sequence joins TRBV3-1 and TRBJ2-4; TCRdb reports TRBD1, a call that lacks DNA to check it against. The CDR3 sequence: CASSQGPGNIQYF. The full variable domain, its missing parts supplied by reference TRBV3-1 and TRBJ2-4, is DTAVSQTPKYLVTQMGNDKSIKCEQNLGHDTMYWYKQDSKKFLKIMFSYNNKELIINETVPNRFSPKSPDKAHLNLHINSLELGDSAVYFCASSQGPGNIQYFGAGTRLSVL.